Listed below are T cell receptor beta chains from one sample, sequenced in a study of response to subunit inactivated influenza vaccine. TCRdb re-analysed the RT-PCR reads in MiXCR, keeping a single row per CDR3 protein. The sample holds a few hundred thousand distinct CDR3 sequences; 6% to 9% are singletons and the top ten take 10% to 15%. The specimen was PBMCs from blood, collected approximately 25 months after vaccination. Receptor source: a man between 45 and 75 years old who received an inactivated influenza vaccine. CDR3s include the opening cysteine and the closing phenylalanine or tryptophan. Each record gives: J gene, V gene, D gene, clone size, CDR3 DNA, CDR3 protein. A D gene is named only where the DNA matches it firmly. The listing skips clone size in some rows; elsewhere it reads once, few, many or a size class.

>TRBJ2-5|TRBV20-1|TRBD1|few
TGCAGTGCTAGAGTGGACAGGGGGCTCGGTGAGACCCAGTACTTC
CSARVDRGLGETQYF
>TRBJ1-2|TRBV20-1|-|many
TGCAGTGCTAGCTCCAGGGAAACAGCCTATGATGGCTACACCTTC
CSASSRETAYDGYTF
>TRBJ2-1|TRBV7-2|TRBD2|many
TGTGCCAGCAGCTTAGGGTTTAGCGGGGGAAATGAGCAGTTCTTC
CASSLGFSGGNEQFF
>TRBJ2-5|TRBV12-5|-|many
TGTGCTAGTGCACGGACCAAAGAGACCCAGTACTTC
CASARTKETQYF
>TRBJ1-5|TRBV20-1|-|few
TGCAGTGCCATCGAGGAGGCCAATCAGCCCCAGCATTTT
CSAIEEANQPQHF
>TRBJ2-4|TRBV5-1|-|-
TGCGCCAGCAGTATGGGAAGGGCCAAAAACATTCAGTACTTC
CASSMGRAKNIQYF
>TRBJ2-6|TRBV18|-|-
TGTGCCAGCTCTGCCAGGGTCTCTACCGCTGGGGCCAACGTCCTGACTTTC
CASSARVSTAGANVLTF
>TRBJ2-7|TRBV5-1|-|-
TGCGCCAGCAGCTTGGATCAAGGCCGCGCCTACGAGCAGTACTTC
CASSLDQGRAYEQYF
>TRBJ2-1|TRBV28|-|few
TGTGCCACCGTAAGAAGAGGGGGACGGGGGTATGAGCAGTTCTTC
CATVRRGGRGYEQFF
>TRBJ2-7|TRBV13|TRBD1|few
TGTGCCAGCAGCTTAGTTGGACAGGGGGGAAACTACGAGCAGTACTTC
CASSLVGQGGNYEQYF
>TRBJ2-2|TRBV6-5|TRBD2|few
TGTGCCAGCAGTTACCTCCGGACTAGCGGAGCCGGGGAGCTGTTTTTT
CASSYLRTSGAGELFF
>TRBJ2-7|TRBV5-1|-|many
TGCGCCAGCACCGTCGACACTTCCTACGAGCAGTACTTC
CASTVDTSYEQYF
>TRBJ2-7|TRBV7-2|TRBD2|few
TGTGCCAGCAGCTCCCCACTAGCGGGAGTCTCCTACGAGCAGTACTTC
CASSSPLAGVSYEQYF
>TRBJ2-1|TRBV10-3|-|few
TGTGCCATCAGTGGACAGACTTCCTACAATGAGCAGTTCTTC
CAISGQTSYNEQFF
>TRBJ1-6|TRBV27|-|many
TGTGCCAGCAGTAACGCGGCAAATTCACCCCTCCACTTT
CASSNAANSPLHF
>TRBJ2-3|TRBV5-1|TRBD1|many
TGCGCCAGCAGTTCCCAACCCGGGACAGCGACAGATACGCAGTATTTT
CASSSQPGTATDTQYF
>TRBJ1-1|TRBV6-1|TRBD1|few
TGTGCCAGCAGCATCGGACAGGGGCGGGCTTTCTTT
CASSIGQGRAFF
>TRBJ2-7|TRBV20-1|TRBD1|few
TGCAGTGCTAGTCTCCTAGGGGGCGCTTCCTACGAGCAGTACTTC
CSASLLGGASYEQYF
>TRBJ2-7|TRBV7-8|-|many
TGTGCCAGCAGCCTCATGGCGGAAAGCTACGAGCAGTACTTC
CASSLMAESYEQYF
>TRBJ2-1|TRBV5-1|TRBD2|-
TGCGCCAGCAGCTTGGAAGGTAGCGGGGGGGCCCTTTACTCCTACAATGAGCAGTTCTTC
CASSLEGSGGALYSYNEQFF
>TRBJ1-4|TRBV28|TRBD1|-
TGTGCCAGCAGCCCTCCGGGACAGGCTGGATTGGCTAATGAAAAACTGTTTTTT
CASSPPGQAGLANEKLFF
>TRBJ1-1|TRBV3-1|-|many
TGTGCCAGCAGCCAAAACGCAGGGAACACTGAAGCTTTCTTT
CASSQNAGNTEAFF
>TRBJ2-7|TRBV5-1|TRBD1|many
TGCGCCAGCAGCCTCCGGGACAGTTCCTACGAGCAGTACTTC
CASSLRDSSYEQYF
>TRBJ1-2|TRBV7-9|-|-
TGTGCCAGCAGCTTAGGTATCCGAAAAGATGGCTACACCTTC
CASSLGIRKDGYTF
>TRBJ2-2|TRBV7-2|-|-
TGTGCCAGCAGCCCCGGACACCACACCGGGGAGCTGTTTTTT
CASSPGHHTGELFF
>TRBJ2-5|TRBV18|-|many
TGTGCCAGCTCACGCAGGGTCGAAGAGACCCAGTACTTC
CASSRRVEETQYF
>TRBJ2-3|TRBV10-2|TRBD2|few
TGCGCCAGCAGTGATGGGCTAGCGGGGTCTGATACGCAGTATTTT
CASSDGLAGSDTQYF
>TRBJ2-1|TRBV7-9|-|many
TGTGCCAGCAGCAAAGACTACCGCTCCTACAATGAGCAGTTCTTC
CASSKDYRSYNEQFF
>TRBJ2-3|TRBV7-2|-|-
TGTGCCAGCAGCTCTATAGGGGGAGATACGCAGTATTTT
CASSSIGGDTQYF
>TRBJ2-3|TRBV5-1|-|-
TGCGCCAGCAGCTTGGCCTCCTTTGGGGACGGGGATACGCAGTATTTT
CASSLASFGDGDTQYF
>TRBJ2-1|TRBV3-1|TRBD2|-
TGTGCCAGCAGCCAAGTGGTAGCGGGGGGTCAATCCTCCTACAATGAGCAGTTCTTC
CASSQVVAGGQSSYNEQFF
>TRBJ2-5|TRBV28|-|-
TGTGCCAGCAGTTTCCGACTCGCGTACCAAGAGACCCAGTACTTC
CASSFRLAYQETQYF
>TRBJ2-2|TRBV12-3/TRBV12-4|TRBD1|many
TGTGCCAACCTTATGGGACAGGGAAACACCGGGGAGCTGTTTTTT
CANLMGQGNTGELFF
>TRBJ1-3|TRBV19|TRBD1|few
TGTGCCGGCTCAGACAGGGCTGGAAACACCATATATTTT
CAGSDRAGNTIYF
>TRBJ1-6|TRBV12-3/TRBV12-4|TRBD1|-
TGTGCCAGCAGTTCGGACAGGCCACCCCTCCACTTT
CASSSDRPPLHF
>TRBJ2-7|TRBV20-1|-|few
TGCAGTGCTAGAGATCTGGACAACTCCTACGAGCAGTACTTC
CSARDLDNSYEQYF
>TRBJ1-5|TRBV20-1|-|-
TGCAGTGCTAGTTTGGGTAATCAGCCCCAGCATTTT
CSASLGNQPQHF
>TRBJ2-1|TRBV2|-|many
TGTGCCAGCACCTCGACGGCTTACAATGAGCAGTTCTTC
CASTSTAYNEQFF
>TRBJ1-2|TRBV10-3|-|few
TGTGCCATCAGTGACGGGGCGGCAGCTAACTATGGCTACACCTTC
CAISDGAAANYGYTF
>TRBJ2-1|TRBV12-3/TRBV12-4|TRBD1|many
TGTGCCAGCAGCCGCACAGGGGGCTCGGGGAATGAGCAGTTCTTC
CASSRTGGSGNEQFF
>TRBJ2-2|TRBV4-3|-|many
TGCGCCAGCAGCCAAGAAGACTCTTTGAACACCGGGGAGCTGTTTTTT
CASSQEDSLNTGELFF
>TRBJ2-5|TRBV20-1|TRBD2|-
TGCAGTGCTACACGGACTAGCTCCCAAGAGACCCAGTACTTC
CSATRTSSQETQYF
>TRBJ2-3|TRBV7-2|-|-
TGTGCCAGCTTGGGCACAGATACGCAGTATTTT
CASLGTDTQYF
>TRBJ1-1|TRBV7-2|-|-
TGTGCCAGCAGCTTAGCTCCCCGGAGGACTGAAGCTTTCTTT
CASSLAPRRTEAFF
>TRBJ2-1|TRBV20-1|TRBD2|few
TGCAGTGCTGATCGTCCTAGCGGGAAGAGGGGTGAGCAGTTCTTC
CSADRPSGKRGEQFF
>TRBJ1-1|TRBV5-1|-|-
TGCGCCAGCAGCCCGGACAGTGGGAACACTGAAGCTTTCTTT
CASSPDSGNTEAFF
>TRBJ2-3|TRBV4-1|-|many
TGCGCCAGCAGCCAAAGGGAGACGGGCCGGCTTAGCACAGATACGCAGTATTTT
CASSQRETGRLSTDTQYF
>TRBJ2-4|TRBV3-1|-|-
TGTGCCAGCAGCCAAACTAGAGGGGAGTACTTC
CASSQTRGEYF
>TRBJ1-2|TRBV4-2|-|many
TGTGCCAGCAGCCTACTTACAGGGCTTGGGGACTATGGCTACACCTTC
CASSLLTGLGDYGYTF
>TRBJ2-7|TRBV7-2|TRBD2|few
TGTGCCAGCAGCCCTACTAGCGCCGTCTCCTACGAGCAGTACTTC
CASSPTSAVSYEQYF
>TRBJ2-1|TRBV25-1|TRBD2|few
TGTGCCAGCAGTCGTCGCGGGGGGGCCTGGAATGAGCAGTTCTTC
CASSRRGGAWNEQFF
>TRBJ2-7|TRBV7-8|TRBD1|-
TGTGCCAGCAGCTTCTCTAGGACAGGGTCCGCCTACGAGCAGTACTTC
CASSFSRTGSAYEQYF
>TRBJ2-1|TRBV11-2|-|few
TGTGCCAGCAGCGTGGACACAGGAGTAGAGCAGTTCTTC
CASSVDTGVEQFF
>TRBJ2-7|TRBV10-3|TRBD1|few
TGTGCCATCAGACAGACAGGGGGCGATTCCTACGAGCAGTACTTC
CAIRQTGGDSYEQYF
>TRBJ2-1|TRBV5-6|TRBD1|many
TGTGCCAGCAGCTTGGCCAAGTCGCAGGGGGCAACGGGTGAGCAGTTCTTC
CASSLAKSQGATGEQFF
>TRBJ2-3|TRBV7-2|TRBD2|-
TGTGCCAGCAGCCGCGGGTTTGGCGGGAGGACAGATACGCAGTATTTT
CASSRGFGGRTDTQYF
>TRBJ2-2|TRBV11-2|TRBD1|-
TGTGCCAGCAGCAGGGGACAGGGGTTCGGGGAGCTGTTTTTT
CASSRGQGFGELFF
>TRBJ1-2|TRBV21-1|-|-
TGTGCCGAAAACTATGGCTACACCTTC
CAENYGYTF